A selection of T cell receptor beta chains follows, all from one sample in a study of T cell responses to AZD1222 COVID-19 vaccine. Clones were sequenced by immunoSEQ multiplex PCR, and TCRdb holds only the in-frame ones, with some missing. The sample gives approximately 130,000 clones, approximately 85% of which show up once; just under 9.5% is in the top ten. The input for sequencing was peripheral blood, taken on day 0 of AZD1222 vaccination. These receptors came from an adult in good health. The CDR3 runs from the conserved cysteine through the conserved F or W. A D gene is named only where the DNA matches it firmly. A row's size may be missing; if present it is once, few, many or a size class.

clone size,J gene,D gene,V gene,CDR3 DNA,CDR3 protein
once,TRBJ2-1,-,TRBV10-3,TGTGCCATCAGTGAGTCGTGGGGAGGGGGGTACAATGAGCAGTTCTTC,CAISESWGGGYNEQFF
-,TRBJ1-2,-,TRBV11-3,TGTGCCAGCAGCTTAGGAGCCGGCAGCCCGATTTTTAACTATGGCTACACCTTC,CASSLGAGSPIFNYGYTF
-,TRBJ2-5,TRBD2,TRBV19,TGTGCCAGTAGTATCGGTTCGGGACTAGCGTTGGGGAAAGAGACCCAGTACTTC,CASSIGSGLALGKETQYF
-,TRBJ2-2,TRBD2,TRBV3-1/TRBV3-2,TGTGCCAGCAGCCGGGGTATTCCGGGACTAGCGGGATCGAACACCGGGGAGCTGTTTTTT,CASSRGIPGLAGSNTGELFF
-,TRBJ1-6,TRBD1,TRBV11-3,TGTGCCAGCACGTCCGGGACAGATAATTCACCCCTCCACTTT,CASTSGTDNSPLHF
-,TRBJ2-3,TRBD2,TRBV2,TGTGCCAGCAATACGAGAGCGGGAGGGCCAGATACGCAGTATTTT,CASNTRAGGPDTQYF
once,TRBJ1-4,-,TRBV9,TGTGCCAGCAGCGTCGGGACGGCCCATGAAAAACTGTTTTTT,CASSVGTAHEKLFF
-,TRBJ2-3,-,TRBV7-3,TGTGCCAGCAGCTTAAGTGGGGGCCAGACAGATACGCAGTATTTT,CASSLSGGQTDTQYF
few,TRBJ2-7,TRBD2,TRBV5-1,TGCGCCAGCAGCCAATCCGGGACTAGCGGGAGGGCAAAGTCCTACGAGCAGTACTTC,CASSQSGTSGRAKSYEQYF
-,TRBJ1-2,-,TRBV3-1/TRBV3-2,TGTGCCAGCAGCCAAGGGACAAATATCTATGGCTACACCTTC,CASSQGTNIYGYTF
-,TRBJ2-7,-,TRBV11-3,TGTGCCAGCAGCTTAGACGGACTATCCTCCTACGAGCAGTACTTC,CASSLDGLSSYEQYF
-,TRBJ2-3,TRBD2,TRBV10-3,TGTGCCATCAGCCCTAGCGGGGGCCGGGGGGGGCAGTATTTT,CAISPSGGRGGQYF
-,TRBJ1-1,-,TRBV14,TGTGCCAGCAGCCACAACCTGAACACTGAAGCTTTCTTT,CASSHNLNTEAFF
-,TRBJ2-7,-,TRBV15,TGTGCCACCAGCAGAGATCCCCCGAACTCCTACGAGCAGTACTTC,CATSRDPPNSYEQYF
-,TRBJ1-6,-,TRBV6-4,TGTGCCAGCAGGGAAGGGCCGAGTAATTCACCCCTCCACTTT,CASREGPSNSPLHF
-,TRBJ1-1,TRBD1,TRBV11-2,TGTGCCAGCAGCGTGGGACAGGGGGACACTGAAGCTTTCTTT,CASSVGQGDTEAFF
-,TRBJ1-5,-,TRBV28,TGTGCCAGCATTCTCGGGGGCGGCAGGAGGCCCCAGCATTTT,CASILGGGRRPQHF
-,TRBJ1-5,-,TRBV5-6,TGTGCCAGCAGCTGGCGACAGGTCGATCAGCCCCAGCATTTT,CASSWRQVDQPQHF
-,TRBJ1-6,TRBD1,TRBV9,TGTGCCAGCAGCGTAGCTACAGGGGAACCCCTCCACTTT,CASSVATGEPLHF
-,TRBJ1-1,TRBD1,TRBV27,TGTGCCAGCAGTCCCAGGGGGCAAGTGGACACTGAAGCTTTCTTT,CASSPRGQVDTEAFF
-,TRBJ2-2,TRBD1,TRBV6-5,TGTGCCAGCAGTTCGAGACAGGGGATCGGGGAGCTGTTTTTT,CASSSRQGIGELFF
few,TRBJ2-2,-,TRBV13,TGTGCCAGCAGCTTAATCCGCAGGGACCCCGGGGAGCTGTTTTTT,CASSLIRRDPGELFF
-,TRBJ2-3,-,TRBV5-4,TGTGCCAGCAGCTTGCCCAACCCTAGCACAGATACGCAGTATTTT,CASSLPNPSTDTQYF